This is a list of T cell receptor beta chains from one sample in a study of blood T cell repertoires in COVID-19. Assay: immunoSEQ multiplex PCR; the TCRdb copy retains only in-frame clones and omits some. Here the sample spans 120,000 or so clones, roughly 91% being singletons. Sequencing used peripheral blood. The source of these receptors is a woman aged 50 to 60 with acute or convalescent COVID-19. CDR3s include the opening cysteine and the closing phenylalanine or tryptophan. D genes are given only for firm matches. Size is omitted from some rows. Given values are once, few, many or a class for expanded clones.

V,J,size,D,DNA,CDR3
TRBV2,TRBJ2-1,-,TRBD1,TGTGCCACCAGACGGGACAGGGGAGCCTCCAATGAGCAGTTCTTC,CATRRDRGASNEQFF
TRBV5-4,TRBJ2-3,-,TRBD2,TGTGCCAGCAGCTCCCCTAGCGGGAAGGCAGATACGCAGTATTTT,CASSSPSGKADTQYF
TRBV5-5,TRBJ2-4,-,TRBD1,TGTGCCAGCAGCCCGTCGCCGGGACAGGGCCCCAAAAACATTCAGTACTTC,CASSPSPGQGPKNIQYF
TRBV11-2,TRBJ1-1,-,-,TGTGCCAGCAGCCGGGACACCCTTAAGGTATGGACTGAAGCTTTCTTT,CASSRDTLKVWTEAFF
TRBV6-5,TRBJ2-7,-,TRBD1,TGTGCCAGCAGTTGGGACAGGAACCACGAGCAGTACTTC,CASSWDRNHEQYF
TRBV14,TRBJ2-6,-,-,TGTGCCAGCAGCCCTACCCTTGCCGGTAGTTCTGGGGCCAACGTCCTGACTTTC,CASSPTLAGSSGANVLTF
TRBV30,TRBJ2-7,-,-,TGTGCCTGGAGTGTAGTCAGGTGGTCCTACGAGCAGTACTTC,CAWSVVRWSYEQYF
TRBV21-1,TRBJ1-6,few,-,TGTGCCAGCAGCAATAAAGGCAGGGATAATTCACCCCTCCACTTT,CASSNKGRDNSPLHF
TRBV5-1,TRBJ2-1,few,TRBD2,TGCGCCAGCGGAAGGACTAGCGGGAGCAACAATGAGCAGTTCTTC,CASGRTSGSNNEQFF
TRBV24-1,TRBJ1-4,-,TRBD1,TGTGCCACCAGCAAGACAGGGGCTAATGAAAAACTGTTTTTT,CATSKTGANEKLFF
TRBV24-1,TRBJ2-3,-,TRBD2,TGTGCCACCAGTGGGAGTAGCGGGAGTAACGGCGATACGCAGTATTTT,CATSGSSGSNGDTQYF
TRBV15,TRBJ1-1,-,TRBD1,TGTGCCACCAGCCTACGGACAGGGGACACTGAAGCTTTCTTT,CATSLRTGDTEAFF
TRBV11-2,TRBJ2-5,-,TRBD1,TGTGCCAGCAGCTTCGCGGTCCGGGACAGGAGCCAAGAGACCCAGTACTTC,CASSFAVRDRSQETQYF
TRBV19,TRBJ2-5,-,-,TGTGCCAGTAGTATAACAGGGTGGGAGACCCAGTACTTC,CASSITGWETQYF
TRBV4-1,TRBJ1-2,-,-,TGCGCCAGCAGCCAAGATCAGGGAGGGAACTATGGCTACACCTTC,CASSQDQGGNYGYTF
TRBV3-1/TRBV3-2,TRBJ2-7,-,-,TGTGCCAGCAGCCTCAAGCGGTATGGGGAGCAGTACTTC,CASSLKRYGEQYF
TRBV7-7,TRBJ2-1,-,-,TGTGCCAGCAGCTTTGACCGGGGCAATGAGCAGTTCTTC,CASSFDRGNEQFF
TRBV3-1/TRBV3-2,TRBJ2-7,-,-,TGTGCCAGCAGCCAAGGGCCCCGCTCTAGGAAGCAGTACTTC,CASSQGPRSRKQYF
TRBV5-1,TRBJ2-1,-,TRBD2,TGCGCCAGCAGACCAGCGGGAGAGGACTATGAGCAGTTCTTC,CASRPAGEDYEQFF
TRBV28,TRBJ1-6,-,-,TGTGCCAGCAGTTCCGCCGACAGGTTGCATAATTCACCCCTCCACTTT,CASSSADRLHNSPLHF
TRBV6-5,TRBJ1-2,-,TRBD1,TGTGCCAGCAGTTACGACAGGGGGCGCGGTGGCTACACCTTC,CASSYDRGRGGYTF
TRBV7-9,TRBJ1-1,once,TRBD1,TGTGCCAGCAGCACCCGGACAGGGGGTACTGAAGCTTTCTTT,CASSTRTGGTEAFF
TRBV19,TRBJ2-1,once,TRBD2,TGTGCCAGTAGTATAGATCTTGGTTCGGGAGGACGGTTCTTC,CASSIDLGSGGRFF
TRBV25-1,TRBJ2-3,-,TRBD2,TGTGCCAGCAGGAGCGGGGACACAGATACGCAGTATTTT,CASRSGDTDTQYF
TRBV10-3,TRBJ2-5,once,-,TGTGCCATCAGTGAGTTAGGGGTTCGGGAGACCCAGTACTTC,CAISELGVRETQYF